The rows below give T cell receptor beta chains drawn from one sample of a study of blood T cell repertoires in COVID-19. TCRdb's table, derived via immunoSEQ multiplex PCR, lists solely in-frame clones and lacks some. The repertoire holds about 220,000 clones, around 85% seen once, with 1.3% in the top ten. Sequences were obtained from PBMCs or T cells enriched from blood (not recorded which). Every receptor here comes from a woman between 35 and 50 years old with acute COVID-19. The CDR3 runs from the conserved cysteine through the conserved F or W.

j_gene	v_gene	CDR3aa
TRBJ1-2	TRBV9	CASSYNFHRDRGRLDYGYTF
TRBJ2-7	TRBV27	CASSFKQGGEQYF
TRBJ1-2	TRBV2	CASSDIRTGNLLGYTF
TRBJ1-6	TRBV6-5	CASSYGSWGEGSPLHF
TRBJ2-1	TRBV27	CASSLSTTGGKQFF
TRBJ2-1	TRBV2	CASRGGTSPGDEQFF
TRBJ2-2	TRBV7-8	CASSPSLAFMSNTGELFF
TRBJ1-5	TRBV10-2	CATSTGGNQPQHF
TRBJ2-7	TRBV28	CASSYPGQGVF
TRBJ1-1	TRBV28	CASSSQTGARTEAFF
TRBJ1-1	TRBV3-1/TRBV3-2	CASRGGSEAFF
TRBJ2-1	TRBV15	CATSRDRISGARDEQFF
TRBJ1-6	TRBV19	CASSVGGQITNSPLHF
TRBJ1-2	TRBV20-1	CSASRTGLGGYTF
TRBJ2-1	TRBV5-4	CASSLLASSYNEQFF
TRBJ2-7	TRBV10-2	CATRPTGSSYEQYF
TRBJ2-1	TRBV7-2	CASSFRMRSGSNEQFF
TRBJ1-3	TRBV7-2	CASSSGPGNTIYF
TRBJ1-4	TRBV5-6	CASSLGREVANEKLFF
TRBJ2-1	TRBV21-1	CASSPYPTSGSPDEQFF
TRBJ2-2	TRBV6-2/TRBV6-3	CASSTLRGRSTGELFF
TRBJ1-1	TRBV5-5	CASSGGSANTEAFF
TRBJ2-5	TRBV30	CAWGGEGGYQETQYF
TRBJ1-4	TRBV14	CASSQEMGRAPSNEKLFF
TRBJ2-7	TRBV6-5	CATTGLAGSYEQYF
TRBJ2-3	TRBV7-8	CASSPILAGAVDTQYF
TRBJ1-5	TRBV3-1/TRBV3-2	CASGPQGNQPQHF
TRBJ1-2	TRBV3-1/TRBV3-2	CASSQASGNYGYTF
TRBJ2-7	TRBV28	CASSLPGYRGTYEQYF
TRBJ2-7	TRBV18	CASSPQGAGYEQYF
TRBJ1-2	TRBV5-1	CASSTTTGTGNNYGYTF
TRBJ1-6	TRBV15	CATRRQPNSPLHF
TRBJ1-3	TRBV7-3	CASSFQVERAGNTIYF
TRBJ2-1	TRBV28	CASSYRTEEFF
TRBJ2-2	TRBV4-3	CASSQDLRGSGELFF
TRBJ2-1	TRBV9	CASSVAPAGGQVEQFF
TRBJ2-7	TRBV5-6	CASSSGLTIYEQYF
TRBJ1-3	TRBV3-1/TRBV3-2	CASSQLPGQGNPTIYF
TRBJ1-5	TRBV19	CASTSTTGGNYQPQHF
TRBJ1-1	TRBV3-1/TRBV3-2	CASSQRRGDTAEAFF
TRBJ2-5	TRBV25-1	CASSEYGGKETQYF
TRBJ1-5	TRBV16	CASSQSGGYNQPQHF
TRBJ2-4	TRBV7-2	CASSLDRAKNIQYF
TRBJ1-1	TRBV5-5	CASSWTNTEAFF
TRBJ2-1	TRBV14	CASSQGSGGAYNEQFF
TRBJ1-2	TRBV27	CASSLDPRDRETYGYTF
TRBJ1-5	TRBV6-5	CASSYSWGGGQPQHF
TRBJ1-1	TRBV6-6	CASSSGQGVAEAFF
TRBJ2-7	TRBV7-8	CASSTDNGNEQYF
TRBJ2-6	TRBV14	CASSPNVPGQGAVFGANVLTF
TRBJ1-2	TRBV28	CATLVGAGYGYTF